This T cell receptor beta chain was found in a study of blood T cell repertoires in COVID-19. Across the whole study: Researchers got acute and convalescent COVID-19 samples from the United States, Italy and Spain. T cells, B-cell-depleted T cells, or PBMCs provided the cDNA or gDNA that served as material.

Trimming left V 4 bases short and J 0 bases short, with 7 bases between. Germline CDR1 is SNHLY and CDR2 is FYNNEI. This CDR3 is built from 14 residues. Libraries were prepared by immunoSEQ multiplex PCR; TCRdb keeps only in-frame clonotypes and omits some of them. The sample includes roughly 300,000 clones, about 93% of them seen just once. In terms of age and location, participants ranged from roughly 18 to 90 years and lived in about two dozen US areas. The clonotype comes from a woman younger than 45 who had recovered from COVID-19. The sample consisted of PBMCs or T cells enriched from blood (not recorded which). This sequence joins TRBV2 and TRBJ1-3, with D unclear. This CDR3 reads CASSGGGSGNTIYF. Here the CDR3 DNA reads TGTGCCAGCAGTGGAGGAGGCTCTGGAAACACCATATATTTT.